This T cell receptor beta chain came from a study of cytomegalovirus exposure and HLA in healthy donors. About the study: Unique TCR beta sequences numbering around 110 million came from approximately 180 million T cells in an earlier analysis. Whole-study findings and limits: By HLA locus, TCR association rates varied in a later analysis, with DRB1 showing the most and HLA-C the fewest. Most CMV-associated TCR beta chains were later found to appear HLA-restricted.

V lost 5 bases, J lost 0 bases, and 6 bases stayed unmatched. This CDR3 spans 15 amino acids. The germline V gene has CDR1 SNHLY and CDR2 FYNNEI. Of note for this clone: No antigen is known for it.

It was with 60 Vbeta and 13 Jbeta primers that the PCR ran. Sequenced by immunoSEQ multiplex PCR; TCRdb stores in-frame clones only, minus some. This sample's table has about 110,000 clones. The chain carries TRBV2 and TRBJ1-2; the match to TRBD1 covers 7 bases. The TCR comes from a man aged 50-60 years in good health and CMV-seronegative. What was sequenced was PBMCs. CDR3 DNA sequence: TGTGCCAGCAGTCCAAGGGGGACAGCTAACTATGGCTACACCTTC. This gives the protein CASSPRGTANYGYTF.